Below, one T cell receptor beta chain is given with its context. This record comes from a study of blood T cell repertoires in COVID-19. As for the study in general: The study drew acute and convalescent COVID-19 samples from the United States, Italy and Spain. PBMCs, B-cell-depleted T cells, or T cells provided the cDNA or gDNA that made up the material.

The CDR3 length is 13 residues. Between the trimmed V and J ends, which lost 4 bases and 6 bases, there was a span of 9 bases. Germline loops: CDR1 SNHLY, CDR2 FYNNEI. Authors' analysis steps: Amplification of reference gene primers was used by the study to estimate nucleated cell counts. Method: immunoSEQ multiplex PCR; TCRdb's copy keeps in-frame clones and lacks some. That table gives V, J and clone size, and the DNA gave D and trimming. Among approximately 80,000 clones, about 80% were seen once, and the ten largest hold less than 7.5%. The clonotype was recovered from a man in his fifties with active or convalescent COVID-19. The chain is built from TRBV2 and TRBJ2-2; D is uncertain. Sequencing used peripheral blood. CDR3 loop: CASSVDSAGELFF. The CDR3 DNA reads TGTGCCAGCAGTGTCGACTCGGCCGGGGAGCTGTTTTTT.